This T cell receptor beta chain was identified in a study of T-cell memory formation after mild COVID-19. Whole-study context: Clustering of TCRs was largely donor specific.

Trimming removed 6 bases at V and 4 bases at J, with 19 bases between. This CDR3 region has 16 residues. Germline lookup yields CDR1 MGHRA and CDR2 YSYEKL. Study findings and constraints: Some SARS-CoV-2-responding clones were already detected in memory before infection. Clones that shrank (day 15 to 85) were balanced CD4/CD8, whereas later expanders leaned CD4+.

TCR alpha and TCR beta cDNA libraries carrying sample barcodes and UMIs were produced by 5'RACE using constant-segment primers. TCRdb used MiXCR to reprocess the 5' RACE reads, holding one entry per CDR3 protein. Here the sample spans some 280,000 distinct CDR3 sequences, about 17% being singletons. This clonotype was found a few times. Its target is unknown. The gene calls are TRBV4-1 and TRBJ2-1; TRBD2 might be the D (6 bases). The sample comprised PBMCs or a T cell subset sorted from them (not recorded which). The TCR comes from a man between 18 and 35 years old who had mild COVID-19 (a few samples of this study predate the infection). Cell type and time point are not known. CDR3 protein: CASRHILSGRYNEQFF. The CDR3 DNA sequence: TGCGCCAGCAGACATATCCTTAGCGGAAGATACAATGAGCAGTTCTTC.